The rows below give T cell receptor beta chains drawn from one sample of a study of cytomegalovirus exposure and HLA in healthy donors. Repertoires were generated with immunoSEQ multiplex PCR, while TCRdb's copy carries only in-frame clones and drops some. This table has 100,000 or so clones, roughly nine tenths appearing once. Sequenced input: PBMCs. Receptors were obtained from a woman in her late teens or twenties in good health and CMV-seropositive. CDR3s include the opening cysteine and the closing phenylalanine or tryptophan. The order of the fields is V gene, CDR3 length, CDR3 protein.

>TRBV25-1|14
CASSSQGTGNTIYF
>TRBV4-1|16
CASSQPPGQGYNEQFF
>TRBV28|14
CASSFSSTRGGYTF
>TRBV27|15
CASSQLTGMNTEAFF
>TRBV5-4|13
CASSTAPGETQYF
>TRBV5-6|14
CASSSGTEGETQYF
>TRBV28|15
CASSSSGSGNQPQHF
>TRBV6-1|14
CASRRLGEGHEQYF
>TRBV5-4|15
CASSLASGGASEQYF
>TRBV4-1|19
CASSQGPGGVKLAKNIQYF
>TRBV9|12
CASSAVQETQYF
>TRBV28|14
CASIQGGSGNTIYF
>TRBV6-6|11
CASSRGDQQYF
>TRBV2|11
CASSYSLGAFF
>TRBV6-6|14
CASSDTGGFNEQFF
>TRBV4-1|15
CASRNGRGRNQPQHF
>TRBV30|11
CAWSGAVEAFF
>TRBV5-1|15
CASSNPGQAIYGYTF
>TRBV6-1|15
CASNAREVGNQPQHF
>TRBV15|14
CATSRGGANYGYTF
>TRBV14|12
CASSFVTDTQYF
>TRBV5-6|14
CASSLQGWFTEAFF